These 15 T cell receptor beta chains originate from one sample sequenced in a study of T cells expressing NK-cell markers. Each CDR3 protein gets one entry in TCRdb, which reprocessed the 5' RACE reads and gives no DNA. The sample holds 150,000 or so distinct CDR3 sequences. The source material was blood T cells: a sorted CD56 or NKG2C T cell subset, CD4+ or CD8+ T cells, or bulk PBMC T cells (not recorded which). These receptors were obtained from a woman aged 18 to 75 in good health.

The chain carries TRBV2 and TRBJ2-1. Germline CDR1 is SNHLY and CDR2 is FYNNEI. The CDR3 length is 12 residues. The CDR3: CASGLDYNEQFF. Using reference TRBV2 and TRBJ2-1 for the parts outside the CDR3, the full variable domain is EPEVTQTPSHQVTQMGQEVILRCVPISNHLYFYWYRQILGQKVEFLVSFYNNEISEKSEIFDDQFSVERPDGSNFTLKIRSTKLEDSAMYFCASGLDYNEQFFGPGTRLTVL.

This chain joins TRBV18 and TRBJ2-1; there is no DNA to check the TCRdb D call of TRBD2. The CDR3 loop spans 15 amino acids. The germline V gene encodes CDR1 KGHSH and CDR2 LQKENI. The CDR3 loop is CASSTPGSALKEQFF.

This chain uses TRBV7-2 with TRBJ2-3; TCRdb returns TRBD2, unconfirmable since there is no DNA. Germline V lookup: CDR1 SGHTA, CDR2 FQGNSA. The CDR3 spans 16 residues. CDR3: CASSLRQRGVVDTQYF. The full variable domain, rest sourced from reference TRBV7-2 and TRBJ2-3, is GAGVSQSPSNKVTEKGKDVELRCDPISGHTALYWYRQSLGQGLEFLIYFQGNSAPDKSGLPSDRFSAERTGGSVSTLTIQRTQQEDSAVYLCASSLRQRGVVDTQYFGPGTRLTVL.

This chain links TRBV19 with TRBJ2-6. Germline lookup yields CDR1 LNHDA and CDR2 SQIVND (reference sequence). This CDR3 is built from 15 residues. This chain's CDR3 is CASSITATGANVLTF.

The chain carries TRBV5-1 and TRBJ2-1; the D call from TCRdb, TRBD2, cannot be confirmed without DNA. The CDR3 extends over 18 amino acids. Germline V CDR1 and CDR2: SGHRS, YFSETQ. This chain's CDR3 is CASSLWQGAAGEYNEQFF.

The chain couples TRBV7-8 to TRBJ2-7; as DNA is missing, the TRBD1 call by TCRdb cannot be tested. The CDR3 spans 17 residues. CDR1 and CDR2 (germline): SGHVS, FQNEAQ. The CDR3 spells CASSPGRLGPSSYEQYF.

V usage is TRBV5-1 and J usage is TRBJ1-1; TCRdb names TRBD1, which stays unverified in the absence of DNA. This CDR3 contains 13 residues. From germline, CDR1 is SGHRS and CDR2 YFSETQ. CDR3 amino acids: CASRGETNTEAFF.

V and J are TRBV12-3 or TRBV12-4 and TRBJ2-3; TCRdb lists TRBD2, though no DNA is available to test this call. CDR3 length equals 16 residues. The CDR3 protein is CASNKRLAGATDTQYF.

This rearrangement joins TRBV5-1 to TRBJ2-5. This CDR3 has 11 amino acids. CDR1 is SGHRS and CDR2 is YFSETQ in the germline V gene. The CDR3 protein is CASSAVGTQYF.

The V gene is TRBV20-1, the J gene TRBJ2-1; TCRdb calls TRBD2, which cannot be checked without DNA. Germline V gene sequence: CDR1 DFQATT, CDR2 SNEGSKA (reference sequence). This CDR3 is 16 amino acids long. The CDR3 here is CSARPGTSGREHEQFF.

The chain is built from TRBV27 and TRBJ2-1; TCRdb names TRBD1, which stays unverified in the absence of DNA. Germline loops: CDR1 MNHEY, CDR2 SMNVEV (reference sequence). This CDR3 is 15 amino acids long. CDR3 in amino acids: CASSPGYLTYNEQFF.

This chain links TRBV5-6 with TRBJ1-2; TCRdb calls TRBD1, which cannot be checked without DNA. Looked up from germline, CDR1 is SGHDT and CDR2 is YYEEEE. This CDR3 is 13 amino acids long. CDR3 loop: CASSLDRGLGYTF.

V and J are TRBV9 and TRBJ2-6; TCRdb lists TRBD1, though no DNA is available to test this call. The germline CDR1 and CDR2 sequences are SGDLS and YYNGEE. The CDR3 runs to 15 residues. The CDR3 sequence: CASSVGGAGANVLTF.

J is TRBJ1-4 and V is TRBV20-1; TCRdb reports TRBD1, a call that lacks DNA to check it against. Germline CDR1 is DFQATT and CDR2 is SNEGSKA (reference sequence). CDR3 size: 16 residues. Here the CDR3 reads CSAPPLDRGQGEKLFF.

The chain employs TRBV5-1 and TRBJ2-2; TCRdb selects TRBD1, and the lack of DNA leaves this call unchecked. This CDR3 region has 16 residues. Germline CDR1 reads SGHRS; CDR2 reads YFSETQ. This chain's CDR3 is CASSPGRTENTGELFF.